This TCR beta chain was found in a study of blood T cell repertoires in COVID-19. On the study more broadly: Samples representing acute and convalescent COVID-19 were sourced from the United States, Italy and Spain. Sources were T cells, B-cell-depleted T cells, or PBMCs; the material itself was cDNA or gDNA.

Germline V gene data show CDR1 as LGHNA and CDR2 as YSLEER. This CDR3 region has 14 residues. V lost 4 bases to trimming and J lost 0 bases, with 7 bases between them. In the source study's methods: For nucleated cells, counts were estimated from reference gene primer amplification. Data came from immunoSEQ multiplex PCR; TCRdb stores just in-frame clones and leaves some out. V and J calls and clone size are copied from that table; D and trimming were computed from the DNA. The table records 75,000 or so clones, roughly 86% of them present only once. The sample comprised peripheral blood. This receptor was obtained from a man between 60 and 75 years old with acute or convalescent COVID-19. This chain uses TRBV4-3 with TRBJ1-3; the D gene is possibly TRBD1 (5 bases). The CDR3 DNA reads as TGCGCCAGCAGCCCGGGGGGCTCTGGAAACACCATATATTTT. Translating it yields CASSPGGSGNTIYF.